Sequencing of this T cell receptor beta chain was carried out in a study of graft-versus-host responses after intestinal transplantation. Looking at the study overall: Each recipient received anti-thymocyte globulin induction, then tacrolimus and steroids for approximately 3 years.

Produced via immunoSEQ multiplex PCR; TCRdb's table is partial and in-frame only. The sample has around 130,000 clones, just over 90% seen once; the top ten hold around 0.15%. As for this clone: Its antigen remains unidentified.

The CDR3 extends over 13 amino acids. Germline V gene lookup returns CDR1 SGHTS and CDR2 YDEGEE. V lost 3 bases and J lost 6, with 10 bases in between. Study-level results: Ileal or blood samples showed some GvH clones first, and such clones were also found in recipient marrow.

This specimen consisted of unstimulated CD4+ T cells sorted from spleen or lymph node cells, obtained before intestinal transplant. The clonotype was recovered from a human donor who received an intestinal transplant. The V gene is TRBV5-8, the J gene TRBJ2-1; D unclear. This CDR3 is CASSSRFRNEQFF. The CDR3 DNA sequence: TGTGCCAGCAGCTCCAGGTTCCGCAATGAGCAGTTCTTC.